These 27 T cell receptor beta chains came from one sample sequenced in a study of monozygotic twins with inflammatory bowel disease. One entry per CDR3 protein, without DNA, is what TCRdb gives after re-calling the 5' RACE reads. This sample's table has approximately 400,000 distinct CDR3 sequences. Sequenced sample: blood. These TCRs come from a human donor with ulcerative colitis or Crohn's disease, or a healthy co-twin of an affected twin (not recorded which).

The rearrangement joins TRBV5-4 to TRBJ2-1. The CDR3 is 18 amino acids. Germline CDR1 is SGHNT and CDR2 is YYREEE (reference sequence). CDR3: CASSPIPSVWGSYNEQFF.

The gene calls are TRBV5-5 and TRBJ2-7; absent DNA, TCRdb's TRBD1 call cannot be checked. The length of the CDR3 is 15 residues. Germline V CDR1 and CDR2: SGHKS, YYEKEE (reference sequence). The CDR3 is CASSLTTGTVHEQYF. The complete variable domain, with remaining parts taken from reference TRBV5-5 and TRBJ2-7, reads DAGVTQSPTHLIKTRGQQVTLRCSPISGHKSVSWYQQVLGQGPQFIFQYYEKEERGRGNFPDRFSARQFPNYSSELNVNALLLGDSALYLCASSLTTGTVHEQYFGPGTRLTVT.

The chain joins TRBV5-1 to TRBJ1-4; lacking DNA, the TRBD1 call made by TCRdb goes unchecked. The CDR3 consists of 13 residues. CDR1 is SGHRS, CDR2 YFSETQ, per germline. CDR3 residues: CATREQTDEKLFF.

The genes are TRBV4-1 and TRBJ1-2. The CDR3 is made up of 14 amino acids. Per germline, CDR1 MGHRA and CDR2 YSYEKL. The CDR3: CASSHEGKGRGYTF.

The chain recombines TRBV5-1 with TRBJ2-2; as DNA is missing, the TRBD1 call by TCRdb cannot be tested. This CDR3 has 15 amino acids. Germline CDR1 and CDR2: SGHRS and YFSETQ. The CDR3 region is CASSFRTGETGELFF.

The chain links TRBV6-2 or TRBV6-3 to TRBJ2-7; checking the TCRdb D call of TRBD2 is not possible without DNA. Germline assignment: CDR1 MNHEY and CDR2 SVGEGT. This CDR3 is built from 15 residues. CDR3 loop: CASSYGRTSGSEQYF.

This sequence joins TRBV18 and TRBJ1-5. Germline V gene data show CDR1 as KGHSH and CDR2 as LQKENI. The CDR3 runs to 16 residues. CDR3 sequence reads: CASSPPGRRVDQPQHF.

The chain links TRBV7-9 to TRBJ1-4; the D call of TRBD1 rests on TCRdb alone, since no DNA is present to check it. Germline V gene sequence: CDR1 SEHNR, CDR2 FQNEAQ (reference sequence). The CDR3 runs to 16 residues. The chain's CDR3 is CASSLVLGQPNEKLFF.

The genes are TRBV20-1 and TRBJ1-1. The CDR3 is 12 amino acids. Germline V gene sequence: CDR1 DFQATT, CDR2 SNEGSKA (reference sequence). CDR3 loop: CSASQMGAEAFF.

This sequence joins TRBV16 and TRBJ1-2; TCRdb names TRBD1, which stays unverified in the absence of DNA. This CDR3 contains 14 residues. CDR1 is KGHSY, CDR2 FQNENV, per germline. CDR3 amino acids: CASSIRGLDYGYTF.

The genes are TRBV6-4 and TRBJ1-1; TCRdb's D call, TRBD1, is unchecked because there is no DNA. Germline assignment: CDR1 MRHNA and CDR2 SNTAGT. The CDR3 consists of 15 residues. CDR3: CASRKRQDLNTEAFF.

This chain joins TRBV5-1 and TRBJ1-4; TCRdb's D gene call, TRBD1, goes unchecked for lack of DNA. The CDR3 extends over 18 amino acids. Per the germline V gene, CDR1 is SGHRS and CDR2 is YFSETQ. CDR3 region: CASSLERGSKTTNEKLFF. Full variable domain (missing parts from reference TRBV5-1 and TRBJ1-4): KAGVTQTPRYLIKTRGQQVTLSCSPISGHRSVSWYQQTPGQGLQFLFEYFSETQRNKGNFPGRFSGRQFSNSRSEMNVSTLELGDSALYLCASSLERGSKTTNEKLFFGSGTQLSVL.

V and J are TRBV5-1 and TRBJ1-5; absent DNA, TCRdb's TRBD1 call cannot be checked. Germline values: CDR1 SGHRS, CDR2 YFSETQ. This CDR3 is built from 14 residues. The CDR3 sequence: CASSSTGNDQPQHF.

The J gene is TRBJ2-5, the V gene TRBV5-1; TCRdb outputs TRBD1, but without DNA this stays unchecked. CDR1 is SGHRS, CDR2 YFSETQ, per germline. The CDR3 has 15 amino acids. The CDR3 protein is CASSGETGLQETQYF.

V and J are TRBV3-1 and TRBJ2-3; with no DNA, the TCRdb D assignment of TRBD2 cannot be verified. In germline, CDR1 is LGHDT, CDR2 YNNKEL (reference sequence). The CDR3 contains 15 residues. The CDR3 protein is CASSSPGGLTDTQYF.

The CDR3 region is CSARDVKAVNTGELFF. The gene calls are TRBV20-1 and TRBJ2-2. Germline CDR1 reads DFQATT; CDR2 reads SNEGSKA (reference sequence). The CDR3 extends over 16 amino acids.

The chain employs TRBV9 and TRBJ1-2. Germline CDR1 is SGDLS and CDR2 is YYNGEE. The CDR3 consists of 12 residues. CDR3 region: CASSAGVHGYTF.

The chain has TRBV6-4 and TRBJ2-3; TCRdb names TRBD2, which stays unverified in the absence of DNA. The CDR3 loop spans 15 amino acids. CDR1 and CDR2 (germline): MRHNA, SNTAGT. CDR3 amino acids: CASSEVAGEADTQYF.

The chain uses TRBV18 and TRBJ1-5. Germline V gene sequence: CDR1 KGHSH, CDR2 LQKENI. There are 15 residues in the CDR3. Here the CDR3 reads CASSPSSGVGQPQHF.

The V and J genes are TRBV6-2 or TRBV6-3 and TRBJ2-7; TCRdb's D call of TRBD1 is untestable without DNA. The CDR3 is 14 amino acids. Germline V lookup: CDR1 MNHEY, CDR2 SVGEGT. CDR3 in amino acids: CASSQRTGYYEQYF.

The chain combines TRBV27 with TRBJ2-4; TCRdb designates TRBD1, a call that cannot be tested without DNA. CDR1 MNHEY and CDR2 SMNVEV come from the germline V gene (reference sequence). The CDR3 contains 13 residues. The CDR3 sequence: CASSFRGENIQYF.

This chain joins TRBV12-3 or TRBV12-4 and TRBJ1-6. This CDR3 spans 19 amino acids. The CDR3 protein is CASSLGTSADLFYNSPLHF.

The rearrangement uses TRBV20-1 and TRBJ2-3. The CDR3 is made up of 13 amino acids. CDR1 DFQATT and CDR2 SNEGSKA come from the germline V gene (reference sequence). The CDR3 reads CSASAVSTDTQYF.

The chain joins TRBV5-1 to TRBJ2-2; TCRdb's assignment of TRBD1 cannot be checked, as there is no DNA. The CDR3 has 15 amino acids. Germline loops: CDR1 SGHRS, CDR2 YFSETQ. CDR3 sequence: CASSRDIRLTGELFF.

The chain has TRBV20-1 and TRBJ2-5. The CDR3 contains 14 residues. Germline V gene lookup returns CDR1 DFQATT and CDR2 SNEGSKA (reference sequence). CDR3: CSARDPSLQETQYF.

The rearrangement links TRBV7-2 to TRBJ2-7; TCRdb names TRBD1, which stays unverified in the absence of DNA. This CDR3 contains 16 residues. CDR1 is SGHTA, CDR2 FQGNSA, per germline. CDR3 in amino acids: CASSLGRRAGRGEQYF. The full variable domain, completed using reference TRBV7-2 and TRBJ2-7, is GAGVSQSPSNKVTEKGKDVELRCDPISGHTALYWYRQSLGQGLEFLIYFQGNSAPDKSGLPSDRFSAERTGGSVSTLTIQRTQQEDSAVYLCASSLGRRAGRGEQYFGPGTRLTVT.

This rearrangement joins TRBV12-3 or TRBV12-4 to TRBJ2-7; TCRdb selects TRBD2, and the lack of DNA leaves this call unchecked. CDR3 length: 15 amino acids. This CDR3 is CASRRGTSGSYEQYF.